One and the same sample provided the 27 T cell receptor beta chains below, sequenced in a study of cytomegalovirus exposure and HLA in healthy donors. Both 60 Vbeta primers and 13 Jbeta primers went into the PCR. Clones were sequenced by immunoSEQ multiplex PCR, and TCRdb holds only the in-frame ones, with some missing. The sample has around 150,000 clones, roughly 73% seen once. Specimen: PBMCs. The receptors stem from a human donor in good health.

The rearrangement links TRBV4-1 to TRBJ2-1, with a tentative D call TRBD1 (5 bases). V was pared by 4 bases and J by 10 bases, with 14 bases between. There are 13 residues in the CDR3. In germline, CDR1 is MGHRA, CDR2 YSYEKL. In nucleotides, the CDR3 is TGCGCCAGCAGCCCCCCTGGGGCAGCCGAGCAGTTCTTC. This codes for CASSPPGAAEQFF.

V usage is TRBV19 and J usage is TRBJ2-1, with 7 nucleotides matching TRBD1. Germline CDR1 and CDR2: LNHDA and SQIVND (reference sequence). The V and J ends lost 5 bases and 8 bases, in that order; junction bases with no gene match: 15. The CDR3 runs 16 residues. CDR3 loop: CASSPGGAVRGDEQFF. CDR3 sequence (DNA): TGTGCCAGTAGTCCAGGGGGTGCGGTCCGAGGCGATGAGCAGTTCTTC.

The gene calls are TRBV11-3 and TRBJ2-2; 7 bases are shared with TRBD1. Unmatched junction bases numbered 4, after V lost 4 bases and J lost 2 bases. CDR3 length: 15 residues. Germline CDR1 SGHNT, CDR2 YENEEA. The CDR3 DNA follows: TGTGCCAGCAGCTCCAGACAGGGAAACACCGGGGAGCTGTTTTTT. It is translated as CASSSRQGNTGELFF.

The chain combines TRBV11-2 with TRBJ2-1; 10 bases match TRBD2. The CDR3 contains 14 residues. Trimming took 5 bases from V and 8 from J; bases not matched to a gene: 6. Germline CDR1 and CDR2: SGHAT and FQNNGV. DNA of the CDR3: TGTGCCAGCAGCCAAAGCGGGGGGGCCTATGAGCAGTTCTTC. Translated, it gives CASSQSGGAYEQFF.

V gene TRBV5-5 combines with J gene TRBJ2-2; possibly TRBD1 for D (6 bases). The CDR3 is 15 residues long. Trimming pared 4 bases from V and 2 bases from J, leaving 12 bases between. The V gene's germline CDR1 is SGHKS and CDR2 YYEKEE (reference sequence). The CDR3 sequence: CASSAPGTNTGELFF. The CDR3 DNA reads TGTGCCAGCAGCGCACCCGGGACAAACACCGGGGAGCTGTTTTTT.

The rearrangement links TRBV7-9 to TRBJ2-7; a possible D gene is TRBD2 (5 bases). CDR1 is SEHNR and CDR2 is FQNEAQ in the germline V gene (reference sequence). CDR3 length equals 12 residues. Trimming took 5 bases from V and 5 from J, leaving 10 bases between them. The CDR3 DNA is TGTGCCAGCAGCCTAGGAGGCGACGAGCAGTACTTC. The encoded protein is CASSLGGDEQYF.

This rearrangement joins TRBV19 to TRBJ1-4; TRBD1 matches 7 bases. The CDR3 consists of 14 residues. V shed 3 bases and J 7 bases; nucleotides not matched to a gene: 5. The germline V gene encodes CDR1 LNHDA and CDR2 SQIVND (reference sequence). The CDR3 loop reads CASSIDRVREKLFF. CDR3 sequence (DNA): TGTGCCAGTAGTATCGACAGGGTTCGTGAAAAACTGTTTTTT.

The chain joins TRBV10-2 to TRBJ2-1; weak D call: TRBD2 (5 bases). CDR1 and CDR2 (germline): WSHSY, SAAADI. The CDR3 extends over 16 amino acids. The germline V and J ends were trimmed by 4 bases and 5 bases, with 18 bases remaining between them. The CDR3 DNA reads TGCGCCAGCAGTGGGAGGTGGGGAGAAGATGACAATGAGCAGTTCTTC. Protein sequence: CASSGRWGEDDNEQFF.

This clone was seen a handful of times. V gene TRBV4-2 combines with J gene TRBJ2-7; 7 nucleotides align to TRBD1. V was clipped by 3 bases and J by 2 bases; unmatched bases: 7. Germline lookup yields CDR1 LGHNA and CDR2 YNFKEQ. The CDR3 runs 15 residues. The CDR3 here is CASSHTGDRTYEQYF. As DNA, the CDR3 is TGTGCCAGCAGCCATACCGGGGACAGAACCTACGAGCAGTACTTC.

The chain carries TRBV6-1 and TRBJ2-2; 11 bases line up with TRBD2. Per the germline V gene, CDR1 is MNHNS and CDR2 is SASEGT. Trimming at V came to 3 bases and at J to 3 bases, leaving 0 bases not matched to a gene. The CDR3 extends over 15 amino acids. The DNA of the CDR3 is TGTGCCAGCAGTGAGACTAGCGGGGACACCGGGGAGCTGTTTTTT. Protein: CASSETSGDTGELFF.

This rearrangement joins TRBV6-6 to TRBJ2-7, with a possible D match to TRBD2 (6 bases). Trimming stripped 5 bases from V and 2 bases from J, with 10 bases between. The CDR3 extends over 13 amino acids. Germline CDR1 and CDR2: MNHNY and SVGAGI (reference sequence). The CDR3 sequence: CASSTGTAYEQYF. DNA of the CDR3: TGTGCCAGCAGTACCGGGACTGCCTACGAGCAGTACTTC.

The sample holds many counts of this clone. This chain links TRBV7-9 with TRBJ2-1, with a weak D call TRBD2 (6 bases). The V end lost 1 base, the J end lost 4 bases, and 8 bases lay between the germline ends. This CDR3 is built from 14 residues. Germline assignment: CDR1 SEHNR and CDR2 FQNEAQ (reference sequence). The CDR3 protein is CASSLETRYNEQFF. DNA of the CDR3: TGTGCCAGCAGCTTAGAGACTAGGTACAATGAGCAGTTCTTC.

The chain combines TRBV5-1 with TRBJ2-3, with no clear D. CDR3 length: 15 residues. Germline CDR1 and CDR2: SGHRS and YFSETQ. Trimming took off 0 bases at V and 2 bases at J, with 10 bases between the two ends. The CDR3 bases are TGCGCCAGCAGCTTGGTGGGCCAGGCCACAGATACGCAGTATTTT. Translated, it gives CASSLVGQATDTQYF.

This rearrangement joins TRBV5-1 to TRBJ2-1, with D tentatively TRBD1 (5 bases). This CDR3 region has 14 residues. Germline V gene sequence: CDR1 SGHRS, CDR2 YFSETQ. Deletions cut 2 bases from V and 10 bases from J, with 16 bases between. The CDR3 spells CASSFRDSYDEQFF. The CDR3 DNA is TGCGCCAGCAGCTTCCGAGACAGTTACGACGAGCAGTTCTTC. The full variable domain, its missing parts supplied by reference TRBV5-1 and TRBJ2-1, is KAGVTQTPRYLIKTRGQQVTLSCSPISGHRSVSWYQQTPGQGLQFLFEYFSETQRNKGNFPGRFSGRQFSNSRSEMNVSTLELGDSALYLCASSFRDSYDEQFFGPGTRLTVL.

The chain recombines TRBV18 with TRBJ1-1, with TRBD1 matching 9 bases. The CDR3 sequence is 15 residues long. Germline loops: CDR1 KGHSH, CDR2 LQKENI. V trimming: 1 base; J trimming: 5 bases; junction bases outside the gene matches: 5. The DNA of the CDR3 is TGTGCCAGCTCACCACGGGACAGGGTTTGGACTGAAGCTTTCTTT. It codes for CASSPRDRVWTEAFF.

This clone has only a few counts. V usage is TRBV5-4 and J usage is TRBJ2-3; 11 nucleotides agree with TRBD2. Germline V lookup: CDR1 SGHNT, CDR2 YYREEE (reference sequence). The trim removed 4 bases at V and 0 bases at J, leaving 1 base unmatched. CDR3 size: 15 residues. CDR3 in DNA: TGTGCCAGCAGCAGGACTAGCGGGAGCACAGATACGCAGTATTTT. Protein sequence: CASSRTSGSTDTQYF.

The chain links TRBV29-1 to TRBJ1-2, with 9 bases that match TRBD1. The V and J ends lost 6 bases and 5 bases, in that order; junction bases with no gene match: 19. Looked up from germline, CDR1 is SQVTM and CDR2 is ANQGSEA. The CDR3 consists of 17 residues. Here the CDR3 DNA reads TGCAGCGTCGCCGGGAGGGACAGGGTTCATAATACTTATGGCTACACCTTC. Amino acids: CSVAGRDRVHNTYGYTF. The full variable domain, completed using reference TRBV29-1 and TRBJ1-2, is SAVISQKPSRDICQRGTSLTIQCQVDSQVTMMFWYRQQPGQSLTLIATANQGSEATYESGFVIDKFPISRPNLTFSTLTVSNMSPEDSSIYLCSVAGRDRVHNTYGYTFGSGTRLTVV.

The CDR3 DNA follows: TGTGCCTGGAGTGCCCGACTGGGAGCTTTCTTT. This gives the protein CAWSARLGAFF. V is TRBV30 and J is TRBJ1-1; D is unclear. CDR1 is GTSNPN, CDR2 SVGIG, per germline (reference sequence). V gave up 1 base and J gave up 10 bases, with 10 bases separating them. The CDR3 is made up of 11 amino acids.

The chain recombines TRBV7-3 with TRBJ2-7, with a tentative D call TRBD1 (5 bases). V lost 1 base and J 0 bases, leaving 7 bases between the germline ends. The V gene's germline CDR1 is SGHTA and CDR2 FQGTGA. This CDR3 is built from 14 residues. The CDR3 reads CASSLSQGSYEQYF. CDR3 bases: TGTGCCAGCAGCTTAAGTCAGGGCTCCTACGAGCAGTACTTC.

The V and J genes are TRBV19 and TRBJ1-1; D ambiguous. Deletions cut 4 bases from V and 1 base from J, with 7 bases between. The germline CDR1 and CDR2 sequences are LNHDA and SQIVND (reference sequence). This CDR3 is built from 13 residues. CDR3 in DNA: TGTGCCAGTAGTACAACATCGAACACTGAAGCTTTCTTT. This translates into CASSTTSNTEAFF. Together with reference TRBV19 and TRBJ1-1, the CDR3 gives the full variable domain: DGGITQSPKYLFRKEGQNVTLSCEQNLNHDAMYWYRQDPGQGLRLIYYSQIVNDFQKGDIAEGYSVSREKKESFPLTVTSAQKNPTAFYLCASSTTSNTEAFFGQGTRLTVV.

This clone was seen a handful of times. This rearrangement joins TRBV29-1 to TRBJ2-3, with D unclear. The V end was cut by 7 bases, the J end by 3 bases, with 5 bases between. Germline values: CDR1 SQVTM, CDR2 ANQGSEA. The CDR3 has 10 residues. The CDR3 loop is CSGRTDTQYF. In DNA form, the CDR3 reads TGCAGCGGCAGAACAGATACGCAGTATTTT.

About this clone: The junction shows a germline mismatch at one end, possibly a read error. V and J are TRBV7-7 and TRBJ2-5; tentative D call: TRBD2 (5 bases). The CDR3 length is 13 residues. CDR1 and CDR2 (germline): SSHAT, FNYEAQ (reference sequence). CDR3 nucleotide sequence: TGTGCTAGCAGGCCGGACTCACAAGAGACCCAGTACTTC. Encoded protein: CASRPDSQETQYF.

This clone was detected only a few times. CDR3 sequence (DNA): TGTGCCAGCAGCTTGACGGGACTAGCGGGCGGATCTGAGCAGTTCTTC. Translation gives CASSLTGLAGGSEQFF. The chain uses TRBV7-8 and TRBJ2-1, with 12 bases lining up with TRBD2. The CDR3 is made up of 16 amino acids. V dropped 3 bases and J dropped 9; count of bases not matched to a gene: 9. Germline V CDR1 and CDR2: SGHVS, FQNEAQ.

The chain uses TRBV4-1 and TRBJ2-4, with D perhaps matching TRBD1 (6 bases). The V gene lost 4 bases and the J gene lost 5 bases, with 15 bases spanning the gap. CDR1 and CDR2 from the germline V gene are MGHRA and YSYEKL. The CDR3 consists of 15 residues. As DNA, the CDR3 is TGCGCCAGCAGCCGGACCCGGGACACACAAAACATTCAGTACTTC. Its translation: CASSRTRDTQNIQYF.

This chain uses TRBV28 with TRBJ2-3; D is uncertain. Per the germline V gene, CDR1 is MDHEN and CDR2 is SYDVKM. Trimming stripped 2 bases from V and 4 bases from J, with 16 bases between. The CDR3 covers 16 residues. In nucleotides, the CDR3 is TGTGCCAGCAGTTTAGTGGCTTTCTCCTTTGCAGATACGCAGTATTTT. Its translation: CASSLVAFSFADTQYF. Supplemented by reference TRBV28 and TRBJ2-3, the full variable domain reads DVKVTQSSRYLVKRTGEKVFLECVQDMDHENMFWYRQDPGLGLRLIYFSYDVKMKEKGDIPEGYSVSREKKERFSLILESASTNQTSMYLCASSLVAFSFADTQYFGPGTRLTVL.

The chain has TRBV4-1 and TRBJ2-1; 8 positions match TRBD2. Germline V gene sequence: CDR1 MGHRA, CDR2 YSYEKL. V lost 1 base and J lost 5; bases outside the gene matches: 10. The CDR3 is 17 amino acids. The CDR3 DNA is TGCGCCAGCAGCCAAGTGCGGCTAGCGGGCGGTAACAATGAGCAGTTCTTC. This codes for CASSQVRLAGGNNEQFF.

This clone was detected only once. The chain links TRBV7-8 to TRBJ2-1; 9 nucleotides line up with TRBD2. Germline lookup yields CDR1 SGHVS and CDR2 FQNEAQ. Trimming at V came to 1 base and at J to 4 bases, leaving 8 bases not matched to a gene. This CDR3 comprises 17 residues. The CDR3 loop is CASSLGRLADNYNEQFF. The CDR3 DNA sequence: TGTGCCAGCAGCTTAGGAAGACTAGCGGATAATTACAATGAGCAGTTCTTC.